The T cell receptor (beta chain) under discussion was sequenced for a study of cytomegalovirus exposure and HLA in healthy donors. Both 60 Vbeta primers and 13 Jbeta primers went into the PCR. Profiled with immunoSEQ multiplex PCR; TCRdb holds only in-frame clones, not every one. This table holds tens of thousands of clones. About this clone itself: The antigen is unknown.

The germline CDR1 and CDR2 sequences are MNHNS and SASEGT. CDR3 length equals 11 residues. After removal of 11 bases from V and 8 bases from J, the junction contained 7 bases not matched to a gene. Study-level findings and limits: When the data were analyzed later, several of the most significant clusters appeared to be linked to common viral pathogens. Sequencing depth roughly uniform across donors was assumed in presence/absence analyses. There were three CMV-associated chains whose specificity for CMV antigens was confirmed in vitro.

The chain joins TRBV6-1 to TRBJ1-2, with TRBD1 matching 8 bases. The specimen sequenced was PBMCs. The sequence was obtained from a man aged 25 to 45 in good health and CMV-seronegative. The DNA of the CDR3 is TGTGCCGGGACGACAGGGGTAGGCTACACCTTC. It yields the protein CAGTTGVGYTF.